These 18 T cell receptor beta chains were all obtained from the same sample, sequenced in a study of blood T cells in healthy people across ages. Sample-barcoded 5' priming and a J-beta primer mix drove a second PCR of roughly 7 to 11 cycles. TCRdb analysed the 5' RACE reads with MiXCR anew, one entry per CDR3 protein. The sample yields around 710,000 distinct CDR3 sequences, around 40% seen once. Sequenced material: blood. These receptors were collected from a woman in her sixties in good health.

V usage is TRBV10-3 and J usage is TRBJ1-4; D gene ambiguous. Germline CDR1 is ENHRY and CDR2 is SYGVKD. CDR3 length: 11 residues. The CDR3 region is CATATNEKLFF. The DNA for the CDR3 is TGTGCGACTGCAACTAATGAAAAACTGTTTTTT.

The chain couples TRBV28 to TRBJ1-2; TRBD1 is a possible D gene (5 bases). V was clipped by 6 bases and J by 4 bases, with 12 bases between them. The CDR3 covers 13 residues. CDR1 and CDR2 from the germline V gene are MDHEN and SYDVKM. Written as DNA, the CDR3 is TGTGCCAGCAGCCCTGGGGGTCCCTATGGCTACACCTTC. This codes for CASSPGGPYGYTF.

DNA for the CDR3: TGCAGTGCTAGTGGACAGGGCGGTCAGCCCCAGCATTTT. Translation: CSASGQGGQPQHF. V is TRBV20-1 and J is TRBJ1-5, with TRBD1 matching 8 bases. Trimming at V came to 3 bases and at J to 6 bases, leaving 4 bases not matched to a gene. The CDR3 covers 13 residues. Germline V gene lookup returns CDR1 DFQATT and CDR2 SNEGSKA (reference sequence).

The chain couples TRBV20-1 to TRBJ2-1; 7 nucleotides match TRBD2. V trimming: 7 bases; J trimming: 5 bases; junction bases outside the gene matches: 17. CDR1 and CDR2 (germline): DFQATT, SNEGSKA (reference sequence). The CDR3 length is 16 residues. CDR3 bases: TGCAGTGTCCCTAAGGGCGGGAGATGGGGTGACAATGAGCAGTTCTTC. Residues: CSVPKGGRWGDNEQFF.

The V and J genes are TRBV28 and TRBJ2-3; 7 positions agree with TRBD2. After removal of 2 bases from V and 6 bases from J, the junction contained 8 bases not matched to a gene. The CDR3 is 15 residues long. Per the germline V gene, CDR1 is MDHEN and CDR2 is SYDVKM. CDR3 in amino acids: CASSLAGLPPDTQYF. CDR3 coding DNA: TGTGCCAGCAGTTTAGCGGGACTACCCCCGGATACGCAGTATTTT.

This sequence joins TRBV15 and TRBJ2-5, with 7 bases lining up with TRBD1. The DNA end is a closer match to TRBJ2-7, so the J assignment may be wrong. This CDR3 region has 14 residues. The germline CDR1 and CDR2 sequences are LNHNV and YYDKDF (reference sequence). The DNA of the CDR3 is TGTGCCACCAGCGTTTCCACGACAGGGACCGAGCAGTACTTC. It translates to CATSVSTTGTEQYF.

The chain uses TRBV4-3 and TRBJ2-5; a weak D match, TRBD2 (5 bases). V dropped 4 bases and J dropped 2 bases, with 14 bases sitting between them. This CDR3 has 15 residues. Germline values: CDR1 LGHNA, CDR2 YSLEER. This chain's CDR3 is CASSRGSSPQETQYF. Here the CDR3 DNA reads TGCGCCAGCAGCCGAGGGTCTTCCCCTCAAGAGACCCAGTACTTC.

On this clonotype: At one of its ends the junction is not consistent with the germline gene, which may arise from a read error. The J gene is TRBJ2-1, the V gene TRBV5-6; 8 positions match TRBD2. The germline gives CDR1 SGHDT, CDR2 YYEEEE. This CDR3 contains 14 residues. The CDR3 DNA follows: TGTGCCTGCAGTGGGACTAGCTCCTACAATGAGCAGTTCTTC. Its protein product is CACSGTSSYNEQFF.

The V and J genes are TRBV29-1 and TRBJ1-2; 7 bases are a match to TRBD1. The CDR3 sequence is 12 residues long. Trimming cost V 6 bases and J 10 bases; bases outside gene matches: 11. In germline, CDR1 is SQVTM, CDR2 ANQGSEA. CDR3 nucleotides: TGCAGCGTCCACGACAGGGTCCACGACTACACCTTC. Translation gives CSVHDRVHDYTF.

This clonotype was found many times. DNA of the CDR3: TGTGCCAGCAGCCCCGGGACAGGGTGGAATGAGCAGTTCTTC. Amino acids: CASSPGTGWNEQFF. This chain links TRBV6-1 with TRBJ2-1; 9 positions agree with TRBD1. The CDR3 is made up of 14 amino acids. V lost 6 bases and J lost 7; bases outside the gene matches: 7. Germline V CDR1 and CDR2: MNHNS, SASEGT.

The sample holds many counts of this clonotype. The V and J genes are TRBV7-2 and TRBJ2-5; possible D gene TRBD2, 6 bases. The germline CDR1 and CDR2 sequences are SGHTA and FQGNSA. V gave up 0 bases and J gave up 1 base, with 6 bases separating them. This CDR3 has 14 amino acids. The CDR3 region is CASSLAEGQETQYF. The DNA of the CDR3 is TGTGCCAGCAGCTTAGCGGAGGGCCAAGAGACCCAGTACTTC.

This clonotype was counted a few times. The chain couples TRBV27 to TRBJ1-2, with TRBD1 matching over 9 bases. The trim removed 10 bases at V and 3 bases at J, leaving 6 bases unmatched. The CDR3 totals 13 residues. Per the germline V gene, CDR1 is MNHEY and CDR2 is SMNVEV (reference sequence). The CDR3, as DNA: TGTGCCACCAAGGACAGGGGTGACTATGGCTACACCTTC. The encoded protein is CATKDRGDYGYTF.

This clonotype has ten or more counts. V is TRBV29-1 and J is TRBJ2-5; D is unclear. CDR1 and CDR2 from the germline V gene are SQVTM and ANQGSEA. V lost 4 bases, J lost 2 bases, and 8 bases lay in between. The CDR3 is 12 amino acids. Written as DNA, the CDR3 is TGCAGCGTTGGGGGTCAGCAAGAGACCCAGTACTTC. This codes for CSVGGQQETQYF. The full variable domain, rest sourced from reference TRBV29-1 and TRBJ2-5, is SAVISQKPSRDICQRGTSLTIQCQVDSQVTMMFWYRQQPGQSLTLIATANQGSEATYESGFVIDKFPISRPNLTFSTLTVSNMSPEDSSIYLCSVGGQQETQYFGPGTRLLVL.

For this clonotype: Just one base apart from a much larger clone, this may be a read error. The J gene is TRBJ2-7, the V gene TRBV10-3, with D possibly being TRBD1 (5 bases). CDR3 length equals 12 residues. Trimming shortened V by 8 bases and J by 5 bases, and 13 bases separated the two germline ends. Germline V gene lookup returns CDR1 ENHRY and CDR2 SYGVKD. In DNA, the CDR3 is TGTGCCATCGCGCAGGGATTAGACGAGCAGTACTTC. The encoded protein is CAIAQGLDEQYF.

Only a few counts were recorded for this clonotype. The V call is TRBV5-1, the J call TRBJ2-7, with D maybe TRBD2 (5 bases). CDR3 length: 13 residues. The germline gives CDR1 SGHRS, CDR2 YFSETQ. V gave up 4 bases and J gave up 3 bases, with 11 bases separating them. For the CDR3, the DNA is TGCGCCAGCAGCGTGGAGGTTGGCTACGAGCAGTACTTC. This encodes CASSVEVGYEQYF.

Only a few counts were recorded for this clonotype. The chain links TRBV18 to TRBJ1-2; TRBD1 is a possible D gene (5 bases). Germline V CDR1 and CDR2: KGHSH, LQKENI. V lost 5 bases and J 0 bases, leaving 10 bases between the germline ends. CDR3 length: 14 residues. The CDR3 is CASSDQGSNYGYTF. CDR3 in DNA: TGTGCCAGCTCAGACCAGGGTTCTAACTATGGCTACACCTTC.

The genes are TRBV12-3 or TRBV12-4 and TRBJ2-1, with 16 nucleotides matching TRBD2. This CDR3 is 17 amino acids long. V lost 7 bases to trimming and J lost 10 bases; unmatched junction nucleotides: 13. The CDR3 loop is CASTKYGTSGGASEQFF. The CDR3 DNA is TGTGCCAGCACTAAATACGGGACTAGCGGGGGGGCCTCCGAGCAGTTCTTC.

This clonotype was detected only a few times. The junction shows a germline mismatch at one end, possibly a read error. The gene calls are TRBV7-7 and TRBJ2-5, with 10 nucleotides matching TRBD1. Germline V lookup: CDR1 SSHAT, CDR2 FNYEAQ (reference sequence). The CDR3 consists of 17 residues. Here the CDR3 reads CASSLNPGQGEQETQYF. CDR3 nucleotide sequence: TGTGCTAGCAGCTTAAACCCAGGACAGGGGGAGCAAGAGACCCAGTACTTC.